These 15 T cell receptor beta chains originate from one sample sequenced in a study of T-cell memory formation after mild COVID-19. TCRdb re-analysed the 5' RACE reads in MiXCR, keeping a single row per CDR3 protein. The sample lists 400,000 to 450,000 distinct CDR3 sequences, 15% to 20% occurring once. The specimen sequenced was PBMCs or a T cell subset sorted from them (not recorded which). The origin of the receptors is a man aged 18 to 35 who had mild COVID-19 (a few samples of this study predate the infection). Cell type and time point are not known.

J is TRBJ2-2 and V is TRBV6-2 or TRBV6-3; TRBD2 matches at 8 bases. Germline CDR1 reads MNHEY; CDR2 reads SVGEGT. This CDR3 has 16 amino acids. The V gene end was trimmed by 6 bases and the J gene end by 2 bases; junction bases not matched to a gene: 8. As DNA, the CDR3 is TGTGCCAGCAGAGGGAGCGGGGGCCGAAACACCGGGGAGCTGTTTTTT. The encoded protein is CASRGSGGRNTGELFF.

This clonotype occurred a few times. The rearrangement links TRBV7-2 to TRBJ2-5; D tentatively reads TRBD1 or TRBD2 (5 bases each). V lost 5 bases to trimming and J lost 5 bases, with 15 bases between them. CDR3 length: 14 residues. Per the germline V gene, CDR1 is SGHTA and CDR2 is FQGNSA. CDR3 coding DNA: TGTGCCAGCAGCACGCGGACGAGGGGTGAGACCCAGTACTTC. It yields the protein CASSTRTRGETQYF.

This clonotype has just a few counts. The rearrangement uses TRBV24-1 and TRBJ1-2; 9 bases agree with TRBD1. The trim removed 3 bases at V and 6 bases at J, leaving 13 bases unmatched. Germline V gene lookup returns CDR1 KGHDR and CDR2 SFDVKD. The CDR3 runs 17 residues. CDR3 nucleotide sequence: TGTGCCACCAGTGATACCCTACAGGGGGCGGATTTGAATGGCTACACCTTC. It specifies CATSDTLQGADLNGYTF.

The chain couples TRBV6-6 to TRBJ1-2, with TRBD1 as a possible D gene (6 bases). The CDR3 is made up of 12 amino acids. With 8 bases removed from V and 4 bases from J, the gap between germline ends came to 11 bases. Germline V gives CDR1 MNHNY, CDR2 SVGAGI (reference sequence). DNA for the CDR3: TGTGCCAGCTTTGGGGGCGGCTATGGCTACACCTTC. It translates to CASFGGGYGYTF.

In this sample, this clonotype turned up a few times. CDR3 loop: CASRAPGQNYGYTF. The DNA of the CDR3 is TGTGCCAGTAGAGCCCCGGGACAGAACTATGGCTACACCTTC. V usage is TRBV19 and J usage is TRBJ1-2; 7 bases map to TRBD1. CDR1 is LNHDA, CDR2 SQIVND, per germline (reference sequence). There are 14 residues in the CDR3. With 6 bases clipped from V and 2 bases from J, the junction kept 6 bases outside the gene matches.

This clonotype was recorded a few times. This chain connects TRBV4-3 to TRBJ1-4; D is possibly TRBD1 (6 bases). The ends were cut back, 0 bases at V and 11 bases at J, with 16 bases in the middle. Looked up from germline, CDR1 is LGHNA and CDR2 is YSLEER. The CDR3 spans 15 residues. The CDR3 protein is CASSQDWVGGRKLFF. In nucleotides, the CDR3 is TGCGCCAGCAGCCAAGATTGGGTCGGGGGCAGGAAACTGTTTTTT.

The chain joins TRBV5-5 to TRBJ1-5; a weak D match, TRBD1 (5 bases). From germline, CDR1 is SGHKS and CDR2 YYEKEE (reference sequence). The V end lost 3 bases, the J end lost 0 bases, and 10 bases lay between the germline ends. This CDR3 spans 15 amino acids. In DNA, the CDR3 is TGTGCCAGCAGCTGGGACTTCTATAGCAATCAGCCCCAGCATTTT. Its protein product is CASSWDFYSNQPQHF.

Only a few counts were recorded for this clonotype. The J gene is TRBJ2-5, the V gene TRBV11-2, with TRBD2 identical over 9 bases. The CDR3 loop spans 18 amino acids. The junction had 14 bases not matched to a gene; V was cut back by 4 bases and J by 2 bases. Germline V gives CDR1 SGHAT, CDR2 FQNNGV. CDR3 sequence: CASSSTGTSSSRQETQYF. CDR3 DNA sequence: TGTGCCAGCAGCTCAACCGGGACTAGCTCGTCTCGTCAAGAGACCCAGTACTTC.

This clonotype was picked up a small number of times. The CDR3: CASTTRRDQETQYF. In nucleotides, the CDR3 is TGTGCCAGCACGACAAGGAGGGACCAAGAGACCCAGTACTTC. The rearrangement links TRBV7-2 to TRBJ2-5; D might be TRBD2 (6 bases). Trimming pared 7 bases from V and 0 bases from J, leaving 12 bases between. Germline V gene data show CDR1 as SGHTA and CDR2 as FQGNSA. The CDR3 extends over 14 amino acids. The full variable domain, its missing parts supplied by reference TRBV7-2 and TRBJ2-5, is GAGVSQSPSNKVTEKGKDVELRCDPISGHTALYWYRQSLGQGLEFLIYFQGNSAPDKSGLPSDRFSAERTGGSVSTLTIQRTQQEDSAVYLCASTTRRDQETQYFGPGTRLLVL.

The chain links TRBV29-1 to TRBJ2-3; 13 nucleotides match TRBD2. Germline CDR1 reads SQVTM; CDR2 reads ANQGSEA. V was clipped by 5 bases and J by 7 bases; unmatched bases: 6. This CDR3 contains 14 residues. The CDR3 loop is CSVLGLAGVYTQYF. The CDR3 DNA reads as TGCAGCGTTCTCGGACTAGCGGGGGTATATACGCAGTATTTT.

This clonotype was picked up a small number of times. V usage is TRBV7-9 and J usage is TRBJ2-1, with TRBD1 as a possible D gene (6 bases). The length of the CDR3 is 12 residues. Germline V lookup: CDR1 SEHNR, CDR2 FQNEAQ (reference sequence). V lost 10 bases, J lost 8 bases, and 15 bases lay in between. The CDR3 bases are TGTGCCAAGCAGGGGTTTGGGTATGAGCAGTTCTTC. Its protein is CAKQGFGYEQFF. Full variable domain (rest looked up from reference TRBV7-9 and TRBJ2-1): DTGVSQNPRHKITKRGQNVTFRCDPISEHNRLYWYRQTLGQGPEFLTYFQNEAQLEKSRLLSDRFSAERPKGSFSTLEIQRTEQGDSAMYLCAKQGFGYEQFFGPGTRLTVL.

V is TRBV20-1 and J is TRBJ1-2; possible D gene TRBD1, 6 bases. Trimming shortened V by 3 bases and J by 8 bases, and 13 bases separated the two germline ends. CDR3 length equals 12 residues. Looked up from germline, CDR1 is DFQATT and CDR2 is SNEGSKA (reference sequence). CDR3 nucleotides: TGCAGTGCTAGTTGGGGGCTCGGAGGCTACACCTTC. This codes for CSASWGLGGYTF.

This chain links TRBV7-8 with TRBJ1-2; possibly TRBD1 for D (5 bases). From germline, CDR1 is SGHVS and CDR2 FQNEAQ. The V and J ends lost 3 bases and 5 bases respectively, with 13 bases between them. This CDR3 is 14 amino acids long. CDR3 sequence (DNA): TGTGCCAGCAGCTTTGGTAGGGGCGAATATGGCTACACCTTC. It encodes CASSFGRGEYGYTF.

This clonotype showed up many times. The chain employs TRBV14 and TRBJ1-4, with a weak D call TRBD1 (5 bases). The CDR3 runs to 14 residues. The germline gives CDR1 SGHDN, CDR2 FVKESK. V was trimmed by 2 bases and J by 4 bases, leaving 8 bases between them. The CDR3 DNA follows: TGTGCCAGCAGCCAACAGGGACTTAATGAAAAACTGTTTTTT. Encoded protein: CASSQQGLNEKLFF.

The V and J genes are TRBV4-1 and TRBJ2-7; 8 positions agree with TRBD2. The CDR3 sequence is 15 residues long. The V gene end was trimmed by 8 bases and the J gene end by 5 bases; junction bases not matched to a gene: 14. Germline V CDR1 and CDR2: MGHRA, YSYEKL. In nucleotides, the CDR3 is TGCGCCAGCGCTGGGGCGGCGGGGGGTAAGAACGAGCAGTACTTC. Its translation is CASAGAAGGKNEQYF.